This T cell receptor beta chain was profiled in a study of blood T cell repertoires in COVID-19. Study-wide background: The study drew acute and convalescent COVID-19 samples from the United States, Italy and Spain. The analysed material was cDNA or gDNA that came from T cells, B-cell-depleted T cells, or PBMCs.

The CDR3 length is 13 residues. Trimming took off 6 bases at V and 7 bases at J, with 15 bases between the two ends. As processed by the authors: Estimation of nucleated cell counts relied on the amplification of reference gene primers. Assay: immunoSEQ multiplex PCR; the TCRdb copy retains only in-frame clones and omits some. The V and J calls and the clone size are those of that table, but D and trimming were determined from the DNA. This table holds tens of thousands of clones, more than 65% found once. Sequencing input: peripheral blood. The chain has TRBV12-3 or TRBV12-4 and TRBJ1-2; D call uncertain. The sequence came from a human donor in a cohort sampled during active COVID-19. Here the CDR3 reads CASRQVQEGGYTF. The DNA of the CDR3 is TGTGCCAGCAGACAAGTTCAGGAAGGTGGCTACACCTTC.